This entry features one T cell receptor beta chain sequence. These data are taken from a study of control samples from healthy donors and cancer patients. CDR1 KGHSH and CDR2 LQKENI come from the germline V gene. V gave up 9 bases and J gave up 0 bases, with 15 bases separating them. The CDR3 is 15 amino acids. Data came from immunoSEQ multiplex PCR; TCRdb stores just in-frame clones and leaves some out. The sample contains about 21,000 clones, around four fifths of which appear only once. The sample consisted of PBMCs. The sequence was obtained from a man aged 55 to 70 with colorectal cancer. This chain links TRBV18 with TRBJ1-3; D is possibly TRBD1 (6 bases). CDR3 loop: CASTPQGNSGNTIYF. The CDR3, as DNA: TGTGCCAGTACCCCCCAGGGGAACTCTGGAAACACCATATATTTT.